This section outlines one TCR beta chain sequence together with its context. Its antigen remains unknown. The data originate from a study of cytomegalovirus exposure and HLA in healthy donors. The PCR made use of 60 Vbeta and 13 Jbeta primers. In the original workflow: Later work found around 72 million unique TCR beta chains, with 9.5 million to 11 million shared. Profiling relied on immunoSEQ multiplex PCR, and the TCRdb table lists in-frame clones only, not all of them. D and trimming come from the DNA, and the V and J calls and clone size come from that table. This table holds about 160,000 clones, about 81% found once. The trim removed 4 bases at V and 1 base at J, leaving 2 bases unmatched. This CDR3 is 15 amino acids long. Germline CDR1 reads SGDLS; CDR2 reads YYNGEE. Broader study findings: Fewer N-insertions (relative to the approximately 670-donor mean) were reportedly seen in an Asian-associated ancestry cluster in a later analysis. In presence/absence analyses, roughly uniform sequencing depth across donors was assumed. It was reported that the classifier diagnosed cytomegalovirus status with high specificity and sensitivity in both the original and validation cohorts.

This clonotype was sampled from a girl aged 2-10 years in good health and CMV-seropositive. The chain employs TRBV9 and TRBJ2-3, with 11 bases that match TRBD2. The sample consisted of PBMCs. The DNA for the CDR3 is TGTGCCAGCAGCCCACTAGCGGGAGGCACAGATACGCAGTATTTT. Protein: CASSPLAGGTDTQYF.